One sample yielded the 7 T cell receptor beta chains listed below, sequenced in a study of CD8 T cells in ankylosing spondylitis. TCRdb itself ran the 5' RACE reads through MiXCR, one entry per CDR3 protein. The data show 150,000 or so distinct CDR3 sequences, with just over 9.5% seen just once and about 15% held by the top ten. Sequencing input: blood, either unsorted or a sorted T cell fraction (not recorded which). These receptors all stem from a female donor with ankylosing spondylitis or in good health (not recorded which).

The rearrangement links TRBV5-6 to TRBJ2-7, with D perhaps TRBD1 (6 bases). Trimming pared 5 bases from V and 2 bases from J, leaving 14 bases between. CDR1 SGHDT and CDR2 YYEEEE come from the germline V gene. CDR3 size: 14 residues. CDR3 amino acids: CASRSPGQTYEQYF. CDR3 DNA sequence: TGTGCCAGCAGGTCCCCAGGACAGACCTACGAGCAGTACTTC. Using reference TRBV5-6 and TRBJ2-7 for the parts outside the CDR3, the full variable domain is DAGVTQSPTHLIKTRGQQVTLRCSPKSGHDTVSWYQQALGQGPQFIFQYYEEEERQRGNFPDRFSGHQFPNYSSELNVNALLLGDSALYLCASRSPGQTYEQYFGPGTRLTVT.

The rearrangement joins TRBV7-8 to TRBJ2-1, with 10 bases that match TRBD1. This CDR3 has 18 residues. The germline V gene encodes CDR1 SGHVS and CDR2 FQNEAQ. The V segment lost 5 bases and the J segment 0 bases; nucleotides outside the gene matches: 10. CDR3 residues: CASSLLRDRGGSYNEQFF. In DNA form, the CDR3 reads TGTGCCAGCAGCCTACTCCGGGACAGGGGAGGCTCCTACAATGAGCAGTTCTTC.

The V and J genes are TRBV11-2 and TRBJ1-2; 9 bases align to TRBD1. V lost 6 bases to trimming and J lost 4 bases; unmatched junction nucleotides: 12. The CDR3 sequence is 16 residues long. Germline V gene lookup returns CDR1 SGHAT and CDR2 FQNNGV. The CDR3 loop is CASRQKGQGTFYGYTF. The CDR3 nucleotides are TGTGCCAGCAGGCAAAAAGGACAGGGGACTTTCTATGGCTACACCTTC.

This clonotype was counted a few times. The chain recombines TRBV7-6 with TRBJ2-3; 13 nucleotides agree with TRBD2. This CDR3 has 17 amino acids. Trimming took 5 bases from V and 3 from J; bases not matched to a gene: 8. Germline V lookup: CDR1 SGHVS, CDR2 FNYEAQ. CDR3 region: CASSPRTSGRGTDTQYF. Written as DNA, the CDR3 is TGTGCCAGCAGCCCCCGGACTAGCGGGAGAGGGACAGATACGCAGTATTTT.

V usage is TRBV29-1 and J usage is TRBJ1-3, with D tentatively TRBD1 (6 bases). Germline CDR1 is SQVTM and CDR2 is ANQGSEA. V shed 7 bases and J shed 6 bases, with 22 bases lying between them. There are 15 residues in the CDR3. The DNA of the CDR3 is TGCAGCGCCGGACAGAGAAGCTCGAATTTAAACACCATATATTTT. As protein: CSAGQRSSNLNTIYF.

This clonotype was recorded at least ten times. This chain links TRBV29-1 with TRBJ2-1; 10 bases line up with TRBD2. Per germline, CDR1 SQVTM and CDR2 ANQGSEA. V was clipped by 6 bases and J by 4 bases; unmatched bases: 6. This CDR3 is 14 amino acids long. The CDR3 spells CSVEREGPYNEQFF. CDR3 coding DNA: TGCAGCGTCGAGCGGGAGGGCCCGTACAATGAGCAGTTCTTC.

This clonotype showed up just a few times. The V call is TRBV7-9, the J call TRBJ1-5; maybe TRBD1 (6 bases). The CDR3 is 15 amino acids. V lost 5 bases to trimming and J lost 0 bases, with 11 bases between them. Germline V lookup: CDR1 SEHNR, CDR2 FQNEAQ (reference sequence). The CDR3 here is CASSPGGRSNQPQHF. CDR3 DNA: TGTGCCAGCAGCCCCGGGGGCCGTAGCAATCAGCCCCAGCATTTT.